These 4 T cell receptor beta chains came from one sample sequenced in a study of T-cell reconstitution after alpha-beta-depleted transplantation in children. TCRbeta library construction was performed incorporating unique molecular identifiers. TCRdb re-derived calls from the PCR reads in MiXCR, one entry per CDR3 protein. The repertoire includes some 550,000 distinct CDR3 sequences, approximately 22% of them detected once, and 12% to 15% sits in the top ten. The sequences come from PBMCs, mostly from graft donor cells, collected 360 days after TCRalphabeta/CD19-depleted stem cell transplant. These receptors were collected from a boy less than two years old who had a stem cell transplant for acute myeloid leukemia, so the T cells may come from the graft donor.

The rearrangement links TRBV4-3 to TRBJ2-7, with a possible D match to TRBD1 (6 bases). There are 15 residues in the CDR3. Trimming left V 1 base short and J 2 bases short, with 12 bases between. The germline gives CDR1 LGHNA, CDR2 YSLEER. The CDR3 here is CASSQVGGHTYEQYF. CDR3 DNA: TGCGCCAGCAGCCAAGTTGGGGGCCACACCTACGAGCAGTACTTC.

This clonotype was picked up a small number of times. The CDR3 coding sequence is TGCAGTGCTAGAGGGACCGCGGGCGGGGAGCTGTTTTTT. Its translation: CSARGTAGGELFF. The chain is built from TRBV20-1 and TRBJ2-2, with D perhaps matching TRBD2 (5 bases). V gave up 1 base and J gave up 7 bases, with 10 bases separating them. Germline CDR1 is DFQATT and CDR2 is SNEGSKA (reference sequence). The CDR3 sequence is 13 residues long.

The genes are TRBV5-1 and TRBJ1-5; 10 bases match TRBD1. Trimming removed 4 bases from V and 5 bases from J; junction bases left unmatched: 6. CDR1 is SGHRS and CDR2 is YFSETQ in the germline V gene. The CDR3 covers 15 residues. The CDR3 bases are TGCGCCAGCAGCCAGGGGACAGGGGTAGATCAGCCCCAGCATTTT. This gives the protein CASSQGTGVDQPQHF.

The table lists this clonotype with many counts. The gene calls are TRBV29-1 and TRBJ2-1; 8 nucleotides align to TRBD1. The CDR3 loop spans 14 amino acids. Germline CDR1 SQVTM, CDR2 ANQGSEA. V lost 4 bases, J lost 2 bases, and 4 bases stayed unmatched. The CDR3 loop is CSVVDRGAYNEQFF. The CDR3 coding sequence is TGCAGCGTTGTTGACAGGGGTGCCTACAATGAGCAGTTCTTC.